Listed below are T cell receptor beta chains from one sample, sequenced in a study of blood T cell repertoires in COVID-19. The repertoire was sequenced with immunoSEQ multiplex PCR; TCRdb's copy has only in-frame clones and lacks some. The data show about 140,000 clones, with roughly 82% seen just once and 9.5% to 13% held by the top ten. The sequenced sample consisted of peripheral blood. The origin of the receptors is a man between 60 and 75 years old with active or convalescent COVID-19. Both conserved end residues are part of each CDR3. Fields, in order: J gene, V gene, clone size, D gene, CDR3 DNA, CDR3 protein. D genes are given only for firm matches. Clone size is given for some rows only: seen once, a few or many times, or a class if the clone is expanded.

j_gene: TRBJ2-7
v_gene: TRBV25-1
abundance: .
d_gene: .
CDR3nt: TGTGCCAGCGGGGCGGGGCTCGTCTACGAGCAGTACTTC
CDR3aa: CASGAGLVYEQYF

j_gene: TRBJ2-1
v_gene: TRBV24-1
abundance: few
d_gene: TRBD2
CDR3nt: TGTGCCACCAGTGACCCCGACCTAGCGGGAGACAATGAGCAGTTCTTC
CDR3aa: CATSDPDLAGDNEQFF

j_gene: TRBJ1-2
v_gene: TRBV13
abundance: few
d_gene: .
CDR3nt: TGTGCCAGCAGCCCCAGGACAGCCTACTATGGCTACACCTTC
CDR3aa: CASSPRTAYYGYTF

j_gene: TRBJ2-1
v_gene: TRBV28
abundance: .
d_gene: TRBD2
CDR3nt: TGTGCCAGCGGAATTTGGGCTAGCGGGGGACACAATGAGCAGTTCTTC
CDR3aa: CASGIWASGGHNEQFF

j_gene: TRBJ2-7
v_gene: TRBV3-1/TRBV3-2
abundance: .
d_gene: TRBD2
CDR3nt: TGTGCCAGCAGCCAAGGTTTCGCTGCTAGCGGGGGCCACGAGCAGTACTTC
CDR3aa: CASSQGFAASGGHEQYF

j_gene: TRBJ1-5
v_gene: TRBV12-3/TRBV12-4
abundance: .
d_gene: TRBD1
CDR3nt: TGTGCCAGCAGGACAGGGAATCAGCCCCAGCATTTT
CDR3aa: CASRTGNQPQHF

j_gene: TRBJ1-2
v_gene: TRBV6-5
abundance: .
d_gene: .
CDR3nt: TGTGCCAGCAGCCCACAGGTTGGCGGCTACACCTTC
CDR3aa: CASSPQVGGYTF

j_gene: TRBJ2-5
v_gene: TRBV9
abundance: .
d_gene: TRBD2
CDR3nt: TGTGCCAGCAGCGGTAGCGGGGCCCGCCAAGAGACCCAGTACTTC
CDR3aa: CASSGSGARQETQYF

j_gene: TRBJ1-1
v_gene: TRBV7-2
abundance: once
d_gene: .
CDR3nt: TGTGCCAGCAGCGGCAGGTTAAACCAGAACACTGAAGCTTTCTTT
CDR3aa: CASSGRLNQNTEAFF

j_gene: TRBJ1-1
v_gene: TRBV10-3
abundance: .
d_gene: .
CDR3nt: TGTGCCATTATGGAAGGGGTATACACTGAAGCTTTCTTT
CDR3aa: CAIMEGVYTEAFF

j_gene: TRBJ1-2
v_gene: TRBV28
abundance: .
d_gene: TRBD1
CDR3nt: TGTGCCAGCAGTTTAGCGGTGCAGGGGGCTAACTATGGCTACACCTTC
CDR3aa: CASSLAVQGANYGYTF

j_gene: TRBJ2-1
v_gene: TRBV6-2/TRBV6-3
abundance: .
d_gene: TRBD2
CDR3nt: TGTGCCAGCAGTATCCTAGCGGGCCCCTACAATGAGCAGTTCTTC
CDR3aa: CASSILAGPYNEQFF

j_gene: TRBJ2-1
v_gene: TRBV6-2/TRBV6-3
abundance: .
d_gene: TRBD2
CDR3nt: TGTGCCAGCAGTTACCCCCTAGCGGGTACCTACAATGAGCAGTTCTTC
CDR3aa: CASSYPLAGTYNEQFF

j_gene: TRBJ2-5
v_gene: TRBV5-1
abundance: .
d_gene: TRBD1
CDR3nt: TGCGCCAGCAGCTTGCGATCGGGACAGAGGCAAGAGACCCAGTACTTC
CDR3aa: CASSLRSGQRQETQYF

j_gene: TRBJ2-1
v_gene: TRBV7-9
abundance: .
d_gene: TRBD1
CDR3nt: TGTGCCAGCAGCTTAGCGGTGGCAGGGGGCGGGGAGCAGTTCTTC
CDR3aa: CASSLAVAGGGEQFF

j_gene: TRBJ1-5
v_gene: TRBV14
abundance: .
d_gene: .
CDR3nt: TGTGCCAGTGGGGGGGCTGTAAACCAGCCCCAGCATTTT
CDR3aa: CASGGAVNQPQHF

j_gene: TRBJ1-5
v_gene: TRBV13
abundance: .
d_gene: TRBD1
CDR3nt: TGTGCCAGCAGCCTCAACAGGGGCCTCAATCAGCCCCAGCATTTT
CDR3aa: CASSLNRGLNQPQHF

j_gene: TRBJ1-3
v_gene: TRBV11-3
abundance: .
d_gene: .
CDR3nt: TGTGCCAGCAGCTTAGGGTTCCAGGGAAACACCATATATTTT
CDR3aa: CASSLGFQGNTIYF

j_gene: TRBJ2-1
v_gene: TRBV7-2
abundance: .
d_gene: .
CDR3nt: TGTGCCAGCAGCAATCAAGGGGGCTCCTACAATGAGCAGTTCTTC
CDR3aa: CASSNQGGSYNEQFF

j_gene: TRBJ2-1
v_gene: TRBV10-3
abundance: few
d_gene: TRBD2
CDR3nt: TGTGCCATCAGTCTTAGCGGGGAGGGCTACAATGAGCAGTTCTTC
CDR3aa: CAISLSGEGYNEQFF

j_gene: TRBJ2-5
v_gene: TRBV19
abundance: .
d_gene: TRBD2
CDR3nt: TGTGCCAGTAGTCTAGCGGGAGGGCCAAGAGGAGAGACCCAGTACTTC
CDR3aa: CASSLAGGPRGETQYF

j_gene: TRBJ2-5
v_gene: TRBV6-5
abundance: .
d_gene: .
CDR3nt: TGTGCCAGCACCCGAAGAGGAGATCAAGAGACCCAGTACTTC
CDR3aa: CASTRRGDQETQYF

j_gene: TRBJ1-2
v_gene: TRBV9
abundance: few
d_gene: .
CDR3nt: TGTGCCAGCAGCGTAGACGGGGTCTATGGCTACACCTTC
CDR3aa: CASSVDGVYGYTF

j_gene: TRBJ2-1
v_gene: TRBV11-3
abundance: .
d_gene: TRBD1
CDR3nt: TGTGCCAGCAGCCCTAGCAGGGGGCCCCACAATGAGCAGTTCTTC
CDR3aa: CASSPSRGPHNEQFF

j_gene: TRBJ2-3
v_gene: TRBV24-1
abundance: .
d_gene: .
CDR3nt: TGTGCCACCAGTCCTCCCTACGGGAACACAGATACGCAGTATTTT
CDR3aa: CATSPPYGNTDTQYF

j_gene: TRBJ2-7
v_gene: TRBV6-1
abundance: .
d_gene: .
CDR3nt: TGTGCCAGCAGTGAATCGTTTTGGGGGGTCGGATACGAGCAGTACTTC
CDR3aa: CASSESFWGVGYEQYF

j_gene: TRBJ2-1
v_gene: TRBV9
abundance: .
d_gene: TRBD1
CDR3nt: TGTGCCAGCAGCGCGGGACAGGGGTTCTACGATGAGCAGTTCTTC
CDR3aa: CASSAGQGFYDEQFF

j_gene: TRBJ2-7
v_gene: TRBV29-1
abundance: .
d_gene: TRBD1
CDR3nt: TGCAGCGTCAGGGGACAGGGGTACTACGAGCAGTACTTC
CDR3aa: CSVRGQGYYEQYF

j_gene: TRBJ1-1
v_gene: TRBV2
abundance: once
d_gene: .
CDR3nt: TGTGCCAGCAGTCCGGGTTTATTAAGCATTTCTGGAGCTTTCTTT
CDR3aa: CASSPGLLSISGAFF

j_gene: TRBJ1-1
v_gene: TRBV19
abundance: .
d_gene: .
CDR3nt: TGTGCCAGTAGGGACGGGGAGAACACTGAAGCTTTCTTT
CDR3aa: CASRDGENTEAFF

j_gene: TRBJ2-3
v_gene: TRBV7-8
abundance: .
d_gene: .
CDR3nt: TGTGCCAGCAGCTACCTGGCGGGAGATACGCAGTATTTT
CDR3aa: CASSYLAGDTQYF

j_gene: TRBJ1-1
v_gene: TRBV12-3/TRBV12-4
abundance: .
d_gene: .
CDR3nt: TGTGCCAGCCTGGGGGCCGCTGAAGCTTTCTTT
CDR3aa: CASLGAAEAFF

j_gene: TRBJ1-1
v_gene: TRBV7-2
abundance: .
d_gene: .
CDR3nt: TGTGCCAGCAGCGGAAACAGGGCGCTGAACACTGAAGCTTTCTTT
CDR3aa: CASSGNRALNTEAFF

j_gene: TRBJ2-7
v_gene: TRBV18
abundance: .
d_gene: .
CDR3nt: TGTGCCAGCTCAGCCGGACAGCTGGAGATCTACGAGCAGTACTTC
CDR3aa: CASSAGQLEIYEQYF

j_gene: TRBJ1-1
v_gene: TRBV12-3/TRBV12-4
abundance: .
d_gene: .
CDR3nt: TGTGCCAGCAGACCCGGGGACACTGAAGCTTTCTTT
CDR3aa: CASRPGDTEAFF

j_gene: TRBJ1-1
v_gene: TRBV6-5
abundance: .
d_gene: .
CDR3nt: TGTGCCAGCCATACCCGTTCGGGGGGCCGGGCTTTCTTT
CDR3aa: CASHTRSGGRAFF

j_gene: TRBJ1-1
v_gene: TRBV11-2
abundance: .
d_gene: .
CDR3nt: TGTGCCAGCGGTCGAGACAGGCCTGGAGCTTTCTTT
CDR3aa: CASGRDRPGAFF

j_gene: TRBJ2-7
v_gene: TRBV27
abundance: .
d_gene: TRBD1
CDR3nt: TGTGCCAGCAGTGTCGGGACAGAGGGCTACGAGCAGTACTTC
CDR3aa: CASSVGTEGYEQYF

j_gene: TRBJ1-5
v_gene: TRBV3-1/TRBV3-2
abundance: .
d_gene: TRBD1
CDR3nt: TGTGCCAGCAGCTCAAGACAGGGCGGTCAGCCCCAGCATTTT
CDR3aa: CASSSRQGGQPQHF

j_gene: TRBJ2-7
v_gene: TRBV19
abundance: .
d_gene: TRBD1
CDR3nt: TGTGCCAGTAGTGCCCCGGACAGGGGGGATACCTACGAGCAGTACTTC
CDR3aa: CASSAPDRGDTYEQYF

j_gene: TRBJ2-1
v_gene: TRBV6-2/TRBV6-3
abundance: .
d_gene: TRBD1
CDR3nt: TGTGCCAGCAGCAAGAGGACAGGGCCTAGGTATGAGCAGTTCTTC
CDR3aa: CASSKRTGPRYEQFF

j_gene: TRBJ2-5
v_gene: TRBV4-1
abundance: few
d_gene: TRBD2
CDR3nt: TGCGCCAGCAGCCAGGATAGCGGGAGGGGAGGAGAGACCCAGTACTTC
CDR3aa: CASSQDSGRGGETQYF

j_gene: TRBJ2-1
v_gene: TRBV19
abundance: .
d_gene: TRBD2
CDR3nt: TGTGCCAGTGGCTATTCGGGAGGGCCCAATGAGCAGTTCTTC
CDR3aa: CASGYSGGPNEQFF

j_gene: TRBJ2-3
v_gene: TRBV7-8
abundance: .
d_gene: TRBD2
CDR3nt: TGTGCCAGCAGCTTCAGGTCTGCGGGAGGGCCCCGTTTT
CDR3aa: CASSFRSAGGPRF

j_gene: TRBJ2-1
v_gene: TRBV21-1
abundance: .
d_gene: .
CDR3nt: TGTGCCAGCAGCAAATACCTAGCGGGATCCCCCTACAATGAGCAGTTCTTC
CDR3aa: CASSKYLAGSPYNEQFF

j_gene: TRBJ1-5
v_gene: TRBV27
abundance: .
d_gene: TRBD1
CDR3nt: TGTGCCAGCAGTTTTCTGACAGGGGGGCCTCCTGGGTTATTAAGCAATCAGCCCCAGCATTTT
CDR3aa: CASSFLTGGPPGLLSNQPQHF

j_gene: TRBJ2-1
v_gene: TRBV15
abundance: .
d_gene: TRBD2
CDR3nt: TGTGCCACCAGCAGGGGACTAGCGGGAGGCGGCAATGAGCAGTTCTTC
CDR3aa: CATSRGLAGGGNEQFF

j_gene: TRBJ2-1
v_gene: TRBV10-1
abundance: .
d_gene: .
CDR3nt: TGCGCCAGCAGTGAGTCCCGGAGACTAGTTGGCTCCTACAATGAGCAGTTCTTC
CDR3aa: CASSESRRLVGSYNEQFF

j_gene: TRBJ2-1
v_gene: TRBV12-3/TRBV12-4
abundance: few
d_gene: TRBD2
CDR3nt: TGTGCCAGCAGCGGCGGGAGGGCCGCTGAGCAGTTCTTC
CDR3aa: CASSGGRAAEQFF

j_gene: TRBJ2-3
v_gene: TRBV11-2
abundance: medium-sized
d_gene: .
CDR3nt: TGTGCCAGCAGCTTACAGGGGCTAAAAGATACGCAGTATTTT
CDR3aa: CASSLQGLKDTQYF

j_gene: TRBJ1-3
v_gene: TRBV6-5
abundance: .
d_gene: TRBD1
CDR3nt: TGTGCCAGCGGGACAGGGGGCACTGGAAACACCATATATTTT
CDR3aa: CASGTGGTGNTIYF